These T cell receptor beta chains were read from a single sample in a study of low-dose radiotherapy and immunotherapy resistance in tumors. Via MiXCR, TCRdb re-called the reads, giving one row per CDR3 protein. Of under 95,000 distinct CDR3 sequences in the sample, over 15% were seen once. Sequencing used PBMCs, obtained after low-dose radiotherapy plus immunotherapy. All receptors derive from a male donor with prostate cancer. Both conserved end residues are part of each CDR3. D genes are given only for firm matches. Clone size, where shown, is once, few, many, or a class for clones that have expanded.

CASRGDTQYF	TGTGCCAGCAGGGGAGATACGCAGTATTTT	TRBJ2-3	many	TRBV6-2/TRBV6-3	10	NA
CASSGGTGVDTQYF	TGCGCCAGCAGCGGAGGGACAGGGGTTGATACGCAGTATTTT	TRBJ2-3	NA	TRBV5-1	14	TRBD1
CSVMDRLSYEQYF	TGCAGCGTTATGGACAGGCTCTCCTACGAGCAGTACTTC	TRBJ2-7	many	TRBV29-1	13	TRBD1
CASSSTGVLYYEQYF	TGTGCCAGCAGTTCCACAGGGGTCCTCTACTACGAGCAGTACTTC	TRBJ2-7	many	TRBV28	15	TRBD1
CASSPARSYEQYF	TGTGCCAGCTCACCGGCCAGATCCTACGAGCAGTACTTC	TRBJ2-7	many	TRBV18	13	NA
CASSETSGRTYNEQFF	TGTGCCAGCAGCGAAACTAGCGGGCGTACCTACAATGAGCAGTTCTTC	TRBJ2-1	many	TRBV11-1	16	TRBD2
CASSRDRGAQTQYF	TGTGCCAGCAGCCGGGACAGGGGCGCCCAGACCCAGTACTTC	TRBJ2-5	NA	TRBV19	14	TRBD1
CASSLASGSWNEQFF	TGTGCCAGCAGCTTAGCTAGCGGGAGTTGGAATGAGCAGTTCTTC	TRBJ2-1	many	TRBV11-3	15	TRBD2
CASSSVGQETQYF	TGTGCCAGCAGCTCGGTCGGGCAAGAGACCCAGTACTTC	TRBJ2-5	many	TRBV27	13	NA
CASSTPRGELFF	TGTGCCAGCAGTACCCCGAGAGGGGAGCTGTTTTTT	TRBJ2-2	many	TRBV6-6	12	NA
CSAVSGPNTGELFF	TGCAGTGCTGTAAGCGGACCAAACACCGGGGAGCTGTTTTTT	TRBJ2-2	many	TRBV20-1	14	NA
CATDLGGAEEKLFF	TGTGCCACCGACTTAGGGGGAGCGGAAGAAAAACTGTTTTTT	TRBJ1-4	NA	TRBV6-2/TRBV6-3	14	NA
CASSFRTGLGGYTF	TGTGCCAGCAGTTTCCGGACGGGCCTTGGGGGCTACACCTTC	TRBJ1-2	many	TRBV27	14	NA
CASSLDGGTVPGELFF	TGTGCCAGCAGCTTAGATGGGGGGACAGTCCCCGGGGAGCTGTTTTTT	TRBJ2-2	NA	TRBV7-2	16	NA
CAWSAGLSADTQYF	TGTGCCTGGAGTGCGGGGTTAAGTGCAGATACGCAGTATTTT	TRBJ2-3	many	TRBV30	14	NA
CASSFTVYETQYF	TGTGCCAGCAGTTTTACGGTGTATGAGACCCAGTACTTC	TRBJ2-5	many	TRBV27	13	NA
CCVGGVGSLAFF	TGCTGCGTGGGGGGTGTGGGATCGTTAGCTTTCTTT	TRBJ1-1	NA	TRBV29-1	12	NA
CASRSGTSANTGELFF	TGTGCCAGCAGGTCCGGGACTAGCGCGAACACCGGGGAGCTGTTTTTT	TRBJ2-2	many	TRBV11-2	16	TRBD2
CASSPGPHPTDTQYF	TGTGCCAGCAGCCCGGGACCTCACCCCACAGATACGCAGTATTTT	TRBJ2-3	many	TRBV7-2	15	NA
CASSLASAGGELFF	TGTGCCAGCAGCTTAGCGTCCGCCGGGGGGGAGCTGTTTTTT	TRBJ2-2	many	TRBV7-2	14	NA
CASSPTYNTDTQYF	TGTGCCAGCAGTCCGACTTATAACACAGATACGCAGTATTTT	TRBJ2-3	many	TRBV27	14	NA
CASSNPTGGPTDTQYF	TGTGCCAGCAGTAATCCGACAGGGGGACCAACAGATACGCAGTATTTT	TRBJ2-3	NA	TRBV6-1	16	TRBD1